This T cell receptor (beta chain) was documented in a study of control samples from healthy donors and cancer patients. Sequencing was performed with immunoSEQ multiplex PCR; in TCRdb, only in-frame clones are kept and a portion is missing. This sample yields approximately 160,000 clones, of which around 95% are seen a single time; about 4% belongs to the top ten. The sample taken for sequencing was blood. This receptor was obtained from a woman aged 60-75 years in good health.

The CDR3, as DNA: TGCGCCAGCAGCCTTGGACAGGGCCAGGGTTCACCCCTCCACTTT. Translating it yields CASSLGQGQGSPLHF. The chain employs TRBV4-1 and TRBJ1-6; 8 bases agree with TRBD1. V was clipped by 4 bases and J by 9 bases; unmatched bases: 8. Germline values: CDR1 MGHRA, CDR2 YSYEKL. This CDR3 is 15 amino acids long.